The present entry profiles one T cell receptor (beta chain) with its context. V shed 3 bases, J shed 4 bases, and the junction held 3 bases outside the gene matches. The germline V gene encodes CDR1 LGHNA and CDR2 YSLEER. The CDR3 is made up of 16 amino acids. The data are from a study of control samples from healthy donors and cancer patients. TCRdb keeps only in-frame clones here, not all; method: immunoSEQ multiplex PCR. The table has about 21,000 clones, around 84% seen once. Sequenced input: PBMCs. This receptor was obtained from a man in his sixties with colorectal cancer. The rearrangement uses TRBV4-3 and TRBJ2-1; TRBD2 matches 13 bases. In nucleotides, the CDR3 is TGCGCCAGCAGCCATCTACTAGCGGGGGGGTACAATGAGCAGTTCTTC. This codes for CASSHLLAGGYNEQFF.